A single T cell receptor (beta chain) is shown here with its context. Its antigen is not known. CD4+ T cells from unexposed donors were obtained before the COVID-19 pandemic (2011-2018). Isolation of CD4+ T cells took place after approximately eleven days in culture. The sample comes from a study of CD4 T cells in relation to SARS-CoV-2 and coronaviruses. TCRdb's copy holds only in-frame clones and misses some; the assay was immunoSEQ multiplex PCR. The table has tens of thousands of clones, over 75% seen once. V gave up 4 bases and J gave up 9 bases, with 19 bases separating them. The CDR3 loop spans 14 amino acids. CDR1 is SGHRS and CDR2 is YFSETQ in the germline V gene.

Sequencing input: CD4+ T cells from PBMCs, cultured in vitro. This clonotype was obtained from a human donor in good health. This chain uses TRBV5-1 with TRBJ1-2, with D possibly TRBD1 on 5 matching bases. This chain's CDR3 is CASSPGTRLESYTF. The CDR3 nucleotides are TGCGCCAGCAGCCCTGGGACCCGACTGGAGAGCTACACCTTC.